The 8 T cell receptor beta chains reported below all come from one sample, sequenced in a study of T-cell reconstitution after alpha-beta-depleted transplantation in children. A TCRbeta library incorporating unique molecular identifiers was prepared. TCRdb called the PCR reads again in MiXCR, with one record for every CDR3 protein. The sample records approximately 1,000,000 distinct CDR3 sequences, under 30% being singletons. The sample in question was PBMCs, mostly from graft donor cells, obtained 360 days after TCRalphabeta/CD19-depleted stem cell transplant. The source is a boy under two years old who had a stem cell transplant for SCID, so the T cells may come from the graft donor.

The chain recombines TRBV7-2 with TRBJ2-1; TRBD2 aligns across 10 bases. V lost 1 base, J lost 5 bases, and 5 bases stayed unmatched. CDR1 and CDR2 (germline): SGHTA, FQGNSA. This CDR3 spans 16 amino acids. In nucleotides, the CDR3 is TGTGCCAGCAGCTTAGGAATAGCGGGAGGCAACAATGAGCAGTTCTTC. Translated, it gives CASSLGIAGGNNEQFF.

J is TRBJ2-5 and V is TRBV25-1, with 8 bases matching TRBD1. With 3 bases clipped from V and 2 bases from J, the junction kept 5 bases outside the gene matches. The CDR3 is made up of 15 amino acids. Germline lookup yields CDR1 MGHDK and CDR2 SYGVNS. CDR3 sequence reads: CASSDSGQGQETQYF. CDR3 DNA: TGTGCCAGCAGTGATTCCGGACAGGGTCAAGAGACCCAGTACTTC.

The rearrangement uses TRBV3-1 and TRBJ2-1, with 7 bases matching TRBD1. The CDR3 runs 17 residues. The germline CDR1 and CDR2 sequences are LGHDT and YNNKEL (reference sequence). J was trimmed by 2 bases and V by 0 bases; bases with no gene match: 7. The CDR3 here is CASSQDGGRGTYNEQFF. Here the CDR3 DNA reads TGTGCCAGCAGCCAAGATGGCGGCAGGGGGACCTACAATGAGCAGTTCTTC.

The chain recombines TRBV27 with TRBJ2-7; D is uncertain. The CDR3 sequence is 15 residues long. Looked up from germline, CDR1 is MNHEY and CDR2 is SMNVEV (reference sequence). V was pared by 3 bases and J by 0 bases, with 12 bases between. The CDR3 DNA follows: TGTGCCAGCAGTTTTGGCAGCCTCAGCTCCTACGAGCAGTACTTC. It translates to CASSFGSLSSYEQYF.

The V gene is TRBV6-2 or TRBV6-3, the J gene TRBJ2-7; D gene unclear. Trimming took off 7 bases at V and 1 base at J, with 17 bases between the two ends. Germline CDR1 and CDR2: MNHEY and SVGEGT. CDR3 length: 15 amino acids. The CDR3 coding sequence is TGTGCCAGCATCTTTAGGCCGGGCAAATCCTACGAGCAGTACTTC. This translates into CASIFRPGKSYEQYF.

The chain is built from TRBV10-3 and TRBJ2-7; possible D gene TRBD1, 5 bases. Germline V lookup: CDR1 ENHRY, CDR2 SYGVKD. The CDR3 has 13 amino acids. Trimming pared 3 bases from V and 4 bases from J, leaving 10 bases between. The CDR3 spells CAISDSTGYEQYF. As DNA, the CDR3 is TGTGCCATCAGTGACTCTACAGGATACGAGCAGTACTTC.

The chain joins TRBV21-1 to TRBJ2-4. TRBV21-1 is tagged as a pseudogene. This CDR3 contains 15 residues. CDR3 sequence reads: CASSKEDLAKNIQYF. CDR3 in DNA: TGTGCCAGCAGCAAAGAGGATCTAGCCAAAAACATTCAGTACTTC.

This clonotype was picked up a small number of times. This chain joins TRBV28 and TRBJ2-4; no clear D gene. With 1 base removed from V and 8 bases from J, the gap between germline ends came to 15 bases. The CDR3 runs to 15 residues. CDR1 is MDHEN, CDR2 SYDVKM, per germline. The CDR3 region is CASSLSTPDRDIQYF. As DNA, the CDR3 is TGTGCCAGCAGTTTATCAACCCCCGACCGGGACATTCAGTACTTC.